This TCR beta chain emerged from a study of control samples from healthy donors and cancer patients. Data came from immunoSEQ multiplex PCR; TCRdb stores just in-frame clones and leaves some out. The data show under 130,000 clones, with around nine tenths seen just once and 15% to 20% held by the top ten. The CDR3 has 16 residues. V lost 4 bases, J lost 0 bases, and 4 bases stayed unmatched. Germline V gives CDR1 KGHSH, CDR2 LQKENI. The TCR was taken from a man between 60 and 75 years old with lung cancer. The rearrangement uses TRBV18 and TRBJ2-4; 9 positions agree with TRBD1. The sequenced sample consisted of PBMCs. Here the CDR3 reads CASSLGTGTAKNIQYF. CDR3 sequence (DNA): TGTGCCAGCTCACTCGGGACAGGGACAGCCAAAAACATTCAGTACTTC.